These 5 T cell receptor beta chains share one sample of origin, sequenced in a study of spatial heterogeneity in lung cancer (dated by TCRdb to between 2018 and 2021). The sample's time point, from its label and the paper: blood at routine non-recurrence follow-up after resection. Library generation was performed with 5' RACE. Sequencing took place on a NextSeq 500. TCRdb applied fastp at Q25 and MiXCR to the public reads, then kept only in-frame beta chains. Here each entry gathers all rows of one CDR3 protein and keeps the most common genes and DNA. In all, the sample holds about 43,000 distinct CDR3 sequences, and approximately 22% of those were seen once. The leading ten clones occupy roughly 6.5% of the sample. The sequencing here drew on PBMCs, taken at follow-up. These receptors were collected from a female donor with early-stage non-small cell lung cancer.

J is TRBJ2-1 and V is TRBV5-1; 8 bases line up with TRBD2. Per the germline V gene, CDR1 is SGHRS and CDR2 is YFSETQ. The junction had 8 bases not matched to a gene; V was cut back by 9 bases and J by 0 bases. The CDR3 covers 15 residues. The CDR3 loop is CATAGEPSSYNEQFF. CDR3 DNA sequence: TGCGCCACAGCGGGGGAACCGAGCTCCTACAATGAGCAGTTCTTC. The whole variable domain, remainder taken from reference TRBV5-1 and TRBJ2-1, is KAGVTQTPRYLIKTRGQQVTLSCSPISGHRSVSWYQQTPGQGLQFLFEYFSETQRNKGNFPGRFSGRQFSNSRSEMNVSTLELGDSALYLCATAGEPSSYNEQFFGPGTRLTVL.

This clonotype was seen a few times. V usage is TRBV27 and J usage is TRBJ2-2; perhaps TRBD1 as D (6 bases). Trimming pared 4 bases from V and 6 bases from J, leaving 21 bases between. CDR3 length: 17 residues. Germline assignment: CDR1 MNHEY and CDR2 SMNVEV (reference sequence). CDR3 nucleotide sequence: TGTGCCAGCAGTTACCCCCGGGACACCCCCTTTGCCGGGGAGCTGTTTTTT. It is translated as CASSYPRDTPFAGELFF.

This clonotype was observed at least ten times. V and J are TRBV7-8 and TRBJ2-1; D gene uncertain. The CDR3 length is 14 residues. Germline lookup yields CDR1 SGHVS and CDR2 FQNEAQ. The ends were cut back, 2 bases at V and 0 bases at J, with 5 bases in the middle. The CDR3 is CASSLRSSYNEQFF. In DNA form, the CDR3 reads TGTGCCAGCAGCTTACGCAGCTCCTACAATGAGCAGTTCTTC.

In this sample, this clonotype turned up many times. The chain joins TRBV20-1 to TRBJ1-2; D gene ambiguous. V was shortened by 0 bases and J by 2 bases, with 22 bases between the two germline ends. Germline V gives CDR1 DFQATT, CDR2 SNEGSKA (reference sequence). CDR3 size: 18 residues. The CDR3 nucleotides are TGCAGTGCTAGAGATCTCTGGGCGGTAGGGAGGGAGAACTATGGCTACACCTTC. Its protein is CSARDLWAVGRENYGYTF.

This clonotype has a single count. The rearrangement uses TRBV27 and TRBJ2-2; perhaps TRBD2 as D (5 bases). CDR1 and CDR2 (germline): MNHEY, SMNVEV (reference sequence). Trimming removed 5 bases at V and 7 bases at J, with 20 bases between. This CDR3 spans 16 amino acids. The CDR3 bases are TGTGCCAGCAGTGCGACCGGAGTACAAGCGGTCGGGGAGCTGTTTTTT. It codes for CASSATGVQAVGELFF.